This is a list of T cell receptor beta chains from one sample in a study of shared clonotypes between healthy human individuals. Only in-frame clones appear in the TCRdb table, and some are missing; sequencing was by immunoSEQ multiplex PCR. The sample consists of a few hundred thousand clones, roughly 91% of them appearing once. Sequencing input: memory CD8+ T cells sorted from blood. These receptors all stem from a man between 18 and 29 years old in good health. Both conserved end residues are part of each CDR3. Size is stated for part of the rows, as once, few or many counts, or as a class when the clone is expanded.

clone size: -; V gene: TRBV28; J gene: TRBJ2-1; CDR3 protein: CASSPPGYNEQFF
clone size: -; V gene: TRBV27; J gene: TRBJ2-7; CDR3 protein: CASRPGTLLYEQYF
clone size: -; V gene: TRBV6-5; J gene: TRBJ1-2; CDR3 protein: CASSPQGADYGYTF
clone size: -; V gene: TRBV6-5; J gene: TRBJ2-7; CDR3 protein: CASSYSDTGGYEQYF
clone size: few; V gene: TRBV19; J gene: TRBJ2-7; CDR3 protein: CASRNRDTVTYEQYF
clone size: -; V gene: TRBV10-3; J gene: TRBJ1-2; CDR3 protein: CAISEGTGGVNGYTF
clone size: -; V gene: TRBV18; J gene: TRBJ2-7; CDR3 protein: CASSPVLAAYEQYF
clone size: -; V gene: TRBV30; J gene: TRBJ2-2; CDR3 protein: CAWSDVTGIPGELFF
clone size: once; V gene: TRBV13; J gene: TRBJ2-1; CDR3 protein: CASSWDRLYNEQFF
clone size: -; V gene: TRBV28; J gene: TRBJ1-5; CDR3 protein: CASSSEQVYSRGSNQPQHF
clone size: -; V gene: TRBV7-2; J gene: TRBJ2-3; CDR3 protein: CASSLKQGLSDTQYF
clone size: -; V gene: TRBV4-3; J gene: TRBJ1-5; CDR3 protein: CASSQTGESNQPQHF
clone size: once; V gene: TRBV27; J gene: TRBJ1-4; CDR3 protein: CASSYSTTNEKLFF
clone size: -; V gene: TRBV6-5; J gene: TRBJ1-5; CDR3 protein: CASRLTGGSQPQHF
clone size: -; V gene: TRBV2; J gene: TRBJ2-7; CDR3 protein: CASNPGQGDEQYF
clone size: few; V gene: TRBV18; J gene: TRBJ1-1; CDR3 protein: CASSPVMNTEAFF
clone size: once; V gene: TRBV5-6; J gene: TRBJ2-7; CDR3 protein: CASSEGGFYEQYF
clone size: -; V gene: TRBV30; J gene: TRBJ2-1; CDR3 protein: CAWTGGAGFVNEQFF
clone size: -; V gene: TRBV5-6; J gene: TRBJ2-3; CDR3 protein: CASSLDGNTQYF
clone size: -; V gene: TRBV5-4; J gene: TRBJ1-1; CDR3 protein: CASSSPQSNTEAFF
clone size: -; V gene: TRBV28; J gene: TRBJ1-1; CDR3 protein: CASNPGASTEAFF
clone size: -; V gene: TRBV7-9; J gene: TRBJ1-1; CDR3 protein: CASSLALRGNTEAFF
clone size: -; V gene: TRBV2; J gene: TRBJ2-1; CDR3 protein: CASSELLADNNEQFF
clone size: -; V gene: TRBV5-4; J gene: TRBJ2-7; CDR3 protein: CASSSVKESPYEQYF
clone size: -; V gene: TRBV13; J gene: TRBJ2-7; CDR3 protein: CASSWTRSYEQYF
clone size: -; V gene: TRBV6-5; J gene: TRBJ2-7; CDR3 protein: CAASLGGRTNEQYF
clone size: -; V gene: TRBV27; J gene: TRBJ1-1; CDR3 protein: CASSLSFAGNTEAFF
clone size: -; V gene: TRBV6-1; J gene: TRBJ1-2; CDR3 protein: CASSDRGPYGYTF
clone size: -; V gene: TRBV29-1; J gene: TRBJ1-2; CDR3 protein: CSVEGQGYGYTF
clone size: -; V gene: TRBV13; J gene: TRBJ2-1; CDR3 protein: CASSLLDEQFF
clone size: -; V gene: TRBV19; J gene: TRBJ2-7; CDR3 protein: CASSPTPGQGYYEQYF
clone size: -; V gene: TRBV29-1; J gene: TRBJ1-5; CDR3 protein: CSVSAYGGGNQPQHF
clone size: -; V gene: TRBV7-9; J gene: TRBJ2-7; CDR3 protein: CASSPSSGYSYEQYF
clone size: few; V gene: TRBV9; J gene: TRBJ2-7; CDR3 protein: CASSGRGPEQYF
clone size: -; V gene: TRBV6-5; J gene: TRBJ2-3; CDR3 protein: CASSYSAGMDTDTQYF
clone size: -; V gene: TRBV30; J gene: TRBJ1-4; CDR3 protein: CACPIGGRGRTGELFF
clone size: -; V gene: TRBV4-1; J gene: TRBJ1-3; CDR3 protein: CASSQEAGPSGNTIYF
clone size: -; V gene: TRBV29-1; J gene: TRBJ2-7; CDR3 protein: CSVARGVGPVQQYF
clone size: -; V gene: TRBV4-1; J gene: TRBJ1-1; CDR3 protein: CASSPFIASGVEAFF
clone size: -; V gene: TRBV5-6; J gene: TRBJ2-7; CDR3 protein: CASSLLPPGEWYEQYF
clone size: -; V gene: TRBV7-8; J gene: TRBJ2-7; CDR3 protein: CASSPDEVAGEVYEQYF
clone size: -; V gene: TRBV4-2; J gene: TRBJ2-4; CDR3 protein: CASSQDVAGSKNIQYF
clone size: -; V gene: TRBV4-1; J gene: TRBJ1-2; CDR3 protein: CASSQVGGTGALKGYGYTF
clone size: -; V gene: TRBV5-4; J gene: TRBJ2-5; CDR3 protein: CASSTPKEETQYF
clone size: -; V gene: TRBV4-3; J gene: TRBJ2-3; CDR3 protein: CASSQDFPRGRAADTQYF
clone size: -; V gene: TRBV6-5; J gene: TRBJ2-3; CDR3 protein: CASSLTGADTQYF
clone size: -; V gene: TRBV7-9; J gene: TRBJ2-7; CDR3 protein: CASSGSTTSDSSYEQYF
clone size: -; V gene: TRBV13; J gene: TRBJ2-5; CDR3 protein: CASSPHIQGGETQYF
clone size: -; V gene: TRBV7-2; J gene: TRBJ2-7; CDR3 protein: CASSFPALTYEQYF
clone size: once; V gene: TRBV7-9; J gene: TRBJ2-7; CDR3 protein: CASSLEGLAGGSYEQYF
clone size: -; V gene: TRBV5-4; J gene: TRBJ2-7; CDR3 protein: CASSEIGGSYEQYF
clone size: -; V gene: TRBV10-3; J gene: TRBJ2-7; CDR3 protein: CAISEQGQGTPYEQYF
clone size: few; V gene: TRBV6-6; J gene: TRBJ2-7; CDR3 protein: CASTGGSYEQYF
clone size: -; V gene: TRBV2; J gene: TRBJ2-7; CDR3 protein: CASSEGTASYEQYF